These 13 T cell receptor beta chains were sequenced from one sample in a study of blood T cell repertoires in COVID-19. Only in-frame clones appear in the TCRdb table, and some are missing; sequencing was by immunoSEQ multiplex PCR. The data hold fewer than 350,000 clones, with 85% observed a single time. Sample: PBMCs or T cells enriched from blood (not recorded which). The receptor set was obtained from a young woman who had been exposed to COVID-19.

This clone appeared a single time. This chain uses TRBV6-5 with TRBJ2-5, with 8 bases lining up with TRBD1. This CDR3 contains 14 residues. After removal of 7 bases from V and 5 bases from J, the junction contained 9 bases not matched to a gene. In germline, CDR1 is MNHEY, CDR2 SVGAGI. The CDR3 loop reads CASTKRRTGETQYF. CDR3 DNA: TGTGCCAGCACCAAACGGCGGACAGGGGAGACCCAGTACTTC.

The CDR3: CASSQVGVSTDTQYF. The CDR3 DNA follows: TGTGCCAGCAGCCAAGTAGGGGTCAGCACAGATACGCAGTATTTT. V usage is TRBV4-2 and J usage is TRBJ2-3; tentatively, D is TRBD1 (5 bases). Germline values: CDR1 LGHNA, CDR2 YNFKEQ. V was clipped by 1 base and J by 0 bases, with 8 bases between them. This CDR3 region has 15 residues.

The chain joins TRBV5-1 to TRBJ2-7; the match to TRBD1 covers 9 bases. The ends lost 4 bases at V and 3 bases at J; junction bases unmatched: 5. The CDR3 length is 14 residues. CDR1 SGHRS and CDR2 YFSETQ come from the germline V gene. The CDR3 loop is CASSPGQGFYEQYF. DNA for the CDR3: TGCGCCAGCAGCCCCGGACAGGGGTTCTACGAGCAGTACTTC.

The chain carries TRBV5-1 and TRBJ2-1; tentative D call: TRBD2 (5 bases). Trimming took 7 bases from V and 5 from J, leaving 22 bases between them. The CDR3 has 16 residues. Germline values: CDR1 SGHRS, CDR2 YFSETQ. CDR3 protein: CASGGYALTGHNEQFF. Here the CDR3 DNA reads TGCGCCAGCGGCGGGTACGCCCTGACTGGGCACAATGAGCAGTTCTTC.

J is TRBJ1-1 and V is TRBV7-6; D remains unclear. This CDR3 region has 13 residues. The V end was cut by 4 bases, the J end by 11 bases, with 17 bases between. Germline V lookup: CDR1 SGHVS, CDR2 FNYEAQ. The CDR3, as DNA: TGTGCCAGCAGCTCCGGACTGGTTCTAGGGGCTTTCTTT. It is translated as CASSSGLVLGAFF.

The chain uses TRBV19 and TRBJ2-6; D is uncertain. CDR3 length equals 16 residues. Germline CDR1 and CDR2: LNHDA and SQIVND (reference sequence). V lost 5 bases and J lost 0, with 11 bases in between. CDR3 loop: CASSLMRSSGANVLTF. CDR3 bases: TGTGCCAGTAGTTTGATGCGGAGCTCTGGGGCCAACGTCCTGACTTTC. The whole variable domain, filled in from reference TRBV19 and TRBJ2-6, reads DGGITQSPKYLFRKEGQNVTLSCEQNLNHDAMYWYRQDPGQGLRLIYYSQIVNDFQKGDIAEGYSVSREKKESFPLTVTSAQKNPTAFYLCASSLMRSSGANVLTFGAGSRLTVL.

The V gene is TRBV24-1, the J gene TRBJ2-3; TRBD2 might be the D (7 bases). V was shortened by 4 bases and J by 1 base, with 14 bases between the two germline ends. Germline assignment: CDR1 KGHDR and CDR2 SFDVKD. This CDR3 has 16 residues. CDR3 region: CATSEGGGGGTDTQYF. The CDR3 nucleotides read TGTGCCACCAGTGAGGGCGGGGGCGGCGGCACAGATACGCAGTATTTT.

The chain has TRBV11-3 and TRBJ2-2, with D unresolved. The germline V and J ends were trimmed by 2 bases and 6 bases, with 13 bases remaining between them. The CDR3 is 15 residues long. The V gene's germline CDR1 is SGHNT and CDR2 YENEEA. CDR3 sequence (DNA): TGTGCCAGCAGCTTATCCCCGGTGGTATCCGGGGAGCTGTTTTTT. Protein sequence: CASSLSPVVSGELFF.

The chain recombines TRBV7-3 with TRBJ1-2; TRBD1 might be the D (5 bases). CDR1 and CDR2 (germline): SGHTA, FQGTGA. V gave up 1 base and J gave up 0 bases, with 12 bases separating them. The CDR3 contains 16 residues. The CDR3 loop reads CASSLSPGLANYGYTF. The CDR3 bases are TGTGCCAGCAGCTTAAGTCCAGGGTTGGCTAACTATGGCTACACCTTC. The full variable domain, in which reference TRBV7-3 and TRBJ1-2 provide the parts outside the CDR3, is GAGVSQTPSNKVTEKGKYVELRCDPISGHTALYWYRQSLGQGPEFLIYFQGTGAADDSGLPNDRFFAVRPEGSVSTLKIQRTERGDSAVYLCASSLSPGLANYGYTFGSGTRLTVV.

The V call is TRBV28, the J call TRBJ1-2; D is uncertain. V was trimmed by 6 bases and J by 6 bases, leaving 11 bases between them. The CDR3 contains 12 residues. Germline CDR1 MDHEN, CDR2 SYDVKM. CDR3 amino acids: CASSPTGNGYTF. The CDR3 bases are TGTGCCAGCAGCCCCACGGGGAATGGCTACACCTTC.

The genes are TRBV15 and TRBJ1-4; weak D call: TRBD1 (5 bases). V shed 8 bases and J shed 8 bases, with 18 bases lying between them. The CDR3 length is 14 residues. Germline V gives CDR1 LNHNV, CDR2 YYDKDF (reference sequence). CDR3 sequence reads: CATGAERGREKLFF. Written as DNA, the CDR3 is TGTGCCACCGGGGCCGAACGGGGGAGAGAAAAACTGTTTTTT.

CDR3 sequence (DNA): TGTGCCAGCAGCCAAGCGGGACAGGGGGTAGAGACCCAGTACTTC. This gives the protein CASSQAGQGVETQYF. This chain joins TRBV4-2 and TRBJ2-5, with 11 bases fitting TRBD1. V lost 1 base to trimming and J lost 4 bases; unmatched junction nucleotides: 2. This CDR3 spans 15 amino acids. Germline CDR1 LGHNA, CDR2 YNFKEQ.

This chain connects TRBV10-3 to TRBJ2-1; TRBD2 matches at 11 bases. V lost 3 bases and J lost 8; bases outside the gene matches: 3. Germline CDR1 is ENHRY and CDR2 is SYGVKD. The CDR3 consists of 14 residues. The CDR3 nucleotides read TGTGCCATCAGTGAAACTAGCGGGAGCTATGAGCAGTTCTTC. Amino acids: CAISETSGSYEQFF.